A selection of T cell receptor beta chains follows, all from one sample in a study of cytomegalovirus exposure and HLA in healthy donors. Data came from immunoSEQ multiplex PCR; TCRdb stores just in-frame clones and leaves some out. The table records some 150,000 clones, around 88% of them present only once. Sequencing input: PBMCs. The receptors originated from a woman younger than 35 in good health and CMV-seropositive. The CDR3 runs from the conserved cysteine through the conserved F or W. A D gene is named only where the DNA matches it firmly. Clone size appears in some rows only: once, few, many, or a class for an expanded clone.

v_gene	abundance	d_gene	j_gene	CDR3aa	CDR3nt
TRBV6-1	NA	TRBD2	TRBJ2-7	CASSEALAGAYEQYF	TGTGCCAGCAGTGAAGCACTAGCGGGAGCCTACGAGCAGTACTTC
TRBV6-5	NA	TRBD1	TRBJ1-3	CASRPPGQGNTIYF	TGTGCCAGCAGGCCCCCGGGACAGGGAAACACCATATATTTT
TRBV6-1	NA	NA	TRBJ1-1	CASSEAGGVTEAFF	TGTGCCAGCAGTGAAGCAGGGGGGGTCACTGAAGCTTTCTTT
TRBV28	NA	TRBD2	TRBJ2-5	CASSLAGGSRAQYF	TGTGCCAGCAGCCTAGCGGGGGGGTCTAGGGCCCAGTACTTC
TRBV5-1	NA	NA	TRBJ1-2	CASSLATGSGYTF	TGCGCCAGCAGCTTGGCCACAGGGAGTGGCTACACCTTC
TRBV18	NA	TRBD1	TRBJ1-3	CASSGQGSGNTIYF	TGTGCCAGCTCGGGACAGGGGTCTGGAAACACCATATATTTT
TRBV5-1	NA	TRBD1	TRBJ1-1	CASSIDRDGTEAFF	TGCGCCAGCAGCATAGACAGGGATGGCACTGAAGCTTTCTTT
TRBV10-3	once	TRBD1	TRBJ2-3	CAISEGDRGSDTQYF	TGTGCCATCAGTGAAGGGGACAGGGGATCGGATACGCAGTATTTT
TRBV28	NA	TRBD1	TRBJ1-1	CASSLNDRGGTEAFF	TGTGCCAGCAGTTTAAATGACAGGGGAGGCACTGAAGCTTTCTTT
TRBV28	once	NA	TRBJ1-2	CASSPGGGGYTF	TGTGCCAGCAGTCCTGGGGGGGGCGGCTACACCTTC
TRBV10-3	NA	TRBD1	TRBJ2-7	CAISGTGGPLGQYF	TGTGCCATCTCCGGGACAGGGGGCCCTCTTGGGCAGTACTTC
TRBV4-1	NA	NA	TRBJ2-5	CASSRLGGQETQYF	TGCGCCAGCAGCCGGCTGGGGGGTCAAGAGACCCAGTACTTC
TRBV6-1	NA	NA	TRBJ2-7	CASSEVGVFVVEEQYF	TGTGCCAGCAGTGAAGTTGGAGTGTTTGTAGTAGAGGAGCAGTACTTC
TRBV4-2	NA	NA	TRBJ1-1	CASSQGGRGANTEAFF	TGTGCCAGCAGCCAGGGGGGACGGGGGGCTAACACTGAAGCTTTCTTT
TRBV7-9	few	NA	TRBJ1-2	CASSSRGGTESLGYGYTF	TGTGCCAGCAGCTCAAGGGGTGGTACAGAATCATTAGGGTATGGCTACACCTTC
TRBV6-5	NA	NA	TRBJ1-2	CASSRTAGNYGYTF	TGTGCCAGCAGTCGGACAGCGGGAAACTATGGCTACACCTTC
TRBV5-1	NA	TRBD1	TRBJ2-3	CASSQQGPDTQYF	TGCGCCAGCAGCCAACAGGGGCCAGATACGCAGTATTTT
TRBV7-9	NA	TRBD1	TRBJ1-1	CASSFSDRGIKTEAFF	TGTGCCAGCAGCTTTTCCGACAGGGGGATCAAAACTGAAGCTTTCTTT
TRBV27	NA	TRBD1	TRBJ1-1	CASSHRQGTEAFF	TGTGCCAGCAGTCACAGACAGGGCACTGAAGCTTTCTTT
TRBV5-6	NA	TRBD2	TRBJ2-1	CASSETSGGVDEQFF	TGTGCCAGCAGCGAGACTAGCGGGGGGGTCGATGAGCAGTTCTTC
TRBV27	NA	NA	TRBJ1-1	CASRLKGRTEAFF	TGTGCCAGCAGGCTCAAGGGGCGAACTGAAGCTTTCTTT
TRBV28	few	NA	TRBJ2-1	CASSLIQGRRNEQFF	TGTGCCAGCAGTTTAATACAGGGCCGAAGGAATGAGCAGTTCTTC
TRBV12-1	NA	NA	TRBJ1-2	CASSLRREGAANYGYTF	TGTGCCAGCAGCTTGAGGCGCGAAGGGGCCGCTAACTATGGCTACACCTTC
TRBV11-2	NA	NA	TRBJ2-3	CASSLELDTDTQYF	TGTGCCAGCAGCTTAGAGCTAGATACAGATACGCAGTATTTT
TRBV30	NA	TRBD2	TRBJ2-1	CAWSVGLTYNEQFF	TGTGCCTGGAGTGTGGGACTAACCTATAATGAGCAGTTCTTC
TRBV27	NA	TRBD2	TRBJ2-1	CASRAGTSGHNEQFF	TGTGCCAGCAGGGCCGGGACTAGCGGGCACAATGAGCAGTTCTTC
TRBV27	NA	TRBD2	TRBJ2-2	CASSASGRVDTGELFF	TGTGCCAGCAGTGCAAGCGGGAGGGTTGACACCGGGGAGCTGTTTTTT
TRBV9	NA	NA	TRBJ2-5	CASSVKPVQETQYF	TGTGCCAGCAGCGTAAAACCAGTCCAAGAGACCCAGTACTTC
TRBV19	NA	NA	TRBJ2-7	CASSSRVEGYEQYF	TGTGCCAGTAGTTCTCGAGTGGAGGGCTACGAGCAGTACTTC
TRBV5-1	NA	NA	TRBJ1-4	CASSYRPFTGGVTNEKLFF	TGCGCCAGCAGCTACCGACCCTTTACAGGTGGGGTGACTAATGAAAAACTGTTTTTT
TRBV10-3	NA	TRBD2	TRBJ2-3	CASLAGGLTDTQYF	TGTGCCAGTCTAGCGGGGGGCCTCACAGATACGCAGTATTTT
TRBV6-5	few	TRBD1	TRBJ1-2	CASSSTGTANYGYTF	TGTGCCAGCAGTTCGACCGGGACAGCAAACTATGGCTACACCTTC
TRBV29-1	NA	NA	TRBJ2-3	CSVEGSSTSSDTQYF	TGCAGCGTTGAAGGTTCTAGCACCTCATCAGATACGCAGTATTTT